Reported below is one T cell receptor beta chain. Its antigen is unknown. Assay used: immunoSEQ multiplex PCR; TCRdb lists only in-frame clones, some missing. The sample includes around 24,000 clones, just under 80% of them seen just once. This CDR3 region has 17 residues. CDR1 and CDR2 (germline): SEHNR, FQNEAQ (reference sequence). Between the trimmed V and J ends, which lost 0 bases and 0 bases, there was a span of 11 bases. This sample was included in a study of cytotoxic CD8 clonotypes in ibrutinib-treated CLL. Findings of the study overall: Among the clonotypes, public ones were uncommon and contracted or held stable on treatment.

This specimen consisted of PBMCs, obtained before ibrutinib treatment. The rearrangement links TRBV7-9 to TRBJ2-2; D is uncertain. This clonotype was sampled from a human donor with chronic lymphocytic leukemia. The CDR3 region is CASSLASTATNTGELFF. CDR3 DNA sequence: TGTGCCAGCAGCTTAGCAAGTACCGCCACGAACACCGGGGAGCTGTTTTTT.